The 18 T cell receptor beta chains reported below all come from one sample, sequenced in a study of PD-1 blockade in classical Hodgkin lymphoma. Produced via immunoSEQ multiplex PCR; TCRdb's table is partial and in-frame only. The table includes 20,000 to 25,000 clones, around 68% detected once. Brentuximab vedotin exposure varied among the patients, all of whom had relapsed after autologous stem cell transplantation. Material: peripheral blood mononuclear cells (PBMCs), obtained at baseline. The receptors were gathered from a human donor with classical Hodgkin lymphoma.

The rearrangement links TRBV19 to TRBJ2-1, with D perhaps matching TRBD1 or TRBD2 (5 bases each). The germline V gene encodes CDR1 LNHDA and CDR2 SQIVND (reference sequence). CDR3 length: 16 residues. V gave up 1 base and J gave up 0 bases, with 10 bases separating them. This CDR3 reads CASSIGAGSSYNEQFF. CDR3 coding DNA: TGTGCCAGTAGTATAGGGGCAGGGAGCTCCTACAATGAGCAGTTCTTC.

The chain uses TRBV6-1 and TRBJ1-4, with 8 bases fitting TRBD1. V dropped 4 bases and J dropped 4; count of bases not matched to a gene: 5. The CDR3 loop spans 15 amino acids. Germline-derived CDR1 and CDR2 are MNHNS and SASEGT. CDR3 protein: CASSVDRGGNEKLFF. CDR3 DNA: TGTGCCAGCAGTGTAGACAGGGGCGGTAATGAAAAACTGTTTTTT.

The chain joins TRBV29-1 to TRBJ1-2; 11 bases agree with TRBD1. Germline V gene sequence: CDR1 SQVTM, CDR2 ANQGSEA. J gave up 3 bases and V 6 bases, and 12 bases lay outside the gene matches. This CDR3 spans 16 amino acids. The DNA for the CDR3 is TGCAGCGTATCAGGGACAGGGGGAAGTCTGGACTATGGCTACACCTTC. Protein: CSVSGTGGSLDYGYTF.

The V and J genes are TRBV11-3 and TRBJ2-5, with 8 bases identical to TRBD2. With 4 bases clipped from V and 1 base from J, the junction kept 14 bases outside the gene matches. The CDR3 contains 18 residues. Germline V gene data show CDR1 as SGHNT and CDR2 as YENEEA. The CDR3 reads CASSSLSAGGPTQETQYF. DNA of the CDR3: TGTGCCAGCAGCTCCCTCAGCGCGGGAGGACCGACCCAAGAGACCCAGTACTTC.

V usage is TRBV6-5 and J usage is TRBJ2-7; TRBD2 agrees at 9 bases. The CDR3 runs 15 residues. Trimming took 6 bases from V and 4 from J; bases not matched to a gene: 10. Germline V gene sequence: CDR1 MNHEY, CDR2 SVGAGI. The CDR3 DNA reads as TGTGCCAGCAGATACCGGCGGGAGGGACTTTACGAGCAGTACTTC. Its translation is CASRYRREGLYEQYF.

For this clone: Mismatch with germline at one junction end may stem from a read error. The chain is built from TRBV5-1 and TRBJ1-2; TRBD1 aligns across 8 bases. The CDR3 totals 13 residues. The germline gives CDR1 SGHRS, CDR2 YFSETQ. The CDR3 reads CASSLDRAVGYTF. CDR3 DNA sequence: TGCGCCAGCAGTTTGGACAGGGCCGTCGGCTACACCTTC.

The V call is TRBV11-3, the J call TRBJ2-3; D remains unclear. V was clipped by 3 bases and J by 2 bases, with 18 bases between them. From germline, CDR1 is SGHNT and CDR2 YENEEA. This CDR3 has 17 residues. CDR3 DNA sequence: TGTGCCAGCAGCTTCGGGCATATAACGAAGGACACAGATACGCAGTATTTT. Protein: CASSFGHITKDTDTQYF.

The rearrangement uses TRBV29-1 and TRBJ1-4; D may be TRBD1 (5 bases). The CDR3 length is 14 residues. Trimming pared 0 bases from V and 8 bases from J, leaving 13 bases between. Germline CDR1 is SQVTM and CDR2 is ANQGSEA. CDR3 coding DNA: TGCAGCGTTGAAGATGGGGGGGAGCTCGAAAAACTGTTTTTT. It translates to CSVEDGGELEKLFF.

The chain uses TRBV4-1 and TRBJ1-5; 7 nucleotides line up with TRBD1. The CDR3 runs 15 residues. Unmatched junction bases numbered 5, after V lost 1 base and J lost 5 bases. Germline CDR1 reads MGHRA; CDR2 reads YSYEKL. The CDR3: CASSQVQGLDQPQHF. CDR3 DNA sequence: TGCGCCAGCAGCCAAGTACAGGGGTTGGATCAGCCCCAGCATTTT.

V gene TRBV4-1 combines with J gene TRBJ1-4, with D possibly TRBD1 on 5 matching bases. The CDR3 is made up of 17 amino acids. Trimming removed 1 base from V and 8 bases from J, with 20 bases in between. Germline CDR1 is MGHRA and CDR2 is YSYEKL. This chain's CDR3 is CASSQVLLGGAREKLFF. The CDR3 DNA is TGCGCCAGCAGCCAAGTGCTTCTCGGGGGAGCGAGGGAAAAACTGTTTTTT.

This clone was counted only a few times. V usage is TRBV29-1 and J usage is TRBJ2-1; 9 positions match TRBD2. Trimming took 1 base from V and 6 from J; bases not matched to a gene: 1. Looked up from germline, CDR1 is SQVTM and CDR2 is ANQGSEA. This CDR3 comprises 13 residues. This CDR3 is CSVEGGRANEQFF. CDR3 DNA sequence: TGCAGCGTTGAAGGCGGGAGGGCCAATGAGCAGTTCTTC.

The CDR3 here is CASSDQNRDNEQFF. For the CDR3, the DNA is TGCGCCAGCAGTGATCAGAACAGAGACAATGAGCAGTTCTTC. The J gene is TRBJ2-1, the V gene TRBV10-2, with D hard to call. CDR1 is WSHSY and CDR2 is SAAADI in the germline V gene. The CDR3 totals 14 residues. The ends were cut back, 3 bases at V and 5 bases at J, with 11 bases in the middle.

J is TRBJ2-6 and V is TRBV6-1; no clear D. Germline lookup yields CDR1 MNHNS and CDR2 SASEGT. The CDR3 runs 12 residues. Trimming pared 10 bases from V and 4 bases from J, leaving 8 bases between. CDR3 residues: CAILSGANVLTF. The CDR3 DNA follows: TGTGCCATTCTGTCCGGGGCCAACGTCCTGACTTTC.

The chain carries TRBV5-1 and TRBJ1-1; a possible D gene is TRBD1 (6 bases). V was trimmed by 0 bases and J by 6 bases, leaving 12 bases between them. The CDR3 length is 14 residues. The germline gives CDR1 SGHRS, CDR2 YFSETQ. CDR3 coding DNA: TGCGCCAGCAGCTTGGAGCAAGGGGGGCCTGAAGCTTTCTTT. Amino acid sequence: CASSLEQGGPEAFF.

CDR3 bases: TGTGCCATCAGTGAGTTACCACCCGGCACCGGGGAGCTGTTTTTT. Its protein product is CAISELPPGTGELFF. This chain uses TRBV10-3 with TRBJ2-2, with D unclear. Trimming pared 1 base from V and 4 bases from J, leaving 10 bases between. CDR1 ENHRY and CDR2 SYGVKD come from the germline V gene. The CDR3 has 15 amino acids.

The CDR3 DNA reads TGTGCCAGCAGTTCCTCTGGGGCCAACGTCCTGACTTTC. Translated, it gives CASSSSGANVLTF. This chain links TRBV6-6 with TRBJ2-6, with D hard to call. CDR1 is MNHNY, CDR2 SVGAGI, per germline (reference sequence). The CDR3 spans 13 residues. V dropped 4 bases and J dropped 0 bases, with 1 base sitting between them.

The rearrangement uses TRBV6-1 and TRBJ1-2, with D perhaps TRBD1 (6 bases). Trimming left V 6 bases short and J 4 bases short, with 9 bases between. This CDR3 has 12 residues. Germline V gene sequence: CDR1 MNHNS, CDR2 SASEGT. The CDR3 nucleotides read TGTGCCAGCAGCACAGGGCTCTATGGCTACACCTTC. As protein: CASSTGLYGYTF.

This chain joins TRBV28 and TRBJ2-7; 8 bases are shared with TRBD1. The CDR3 has 16 amino acids. Germline values: CDR1 MDHEN, CDR2 SYDVKM. V lost 5 bases and J lost 1; bases outside the gene matches: 10. For the CDR3, the DNA is TGTGCCAGCAGTCCTGGACAGGGTTGGCGTTCCTACGAGCAGTACTTC. Translated: CASSPGQGWRSYEQYF.